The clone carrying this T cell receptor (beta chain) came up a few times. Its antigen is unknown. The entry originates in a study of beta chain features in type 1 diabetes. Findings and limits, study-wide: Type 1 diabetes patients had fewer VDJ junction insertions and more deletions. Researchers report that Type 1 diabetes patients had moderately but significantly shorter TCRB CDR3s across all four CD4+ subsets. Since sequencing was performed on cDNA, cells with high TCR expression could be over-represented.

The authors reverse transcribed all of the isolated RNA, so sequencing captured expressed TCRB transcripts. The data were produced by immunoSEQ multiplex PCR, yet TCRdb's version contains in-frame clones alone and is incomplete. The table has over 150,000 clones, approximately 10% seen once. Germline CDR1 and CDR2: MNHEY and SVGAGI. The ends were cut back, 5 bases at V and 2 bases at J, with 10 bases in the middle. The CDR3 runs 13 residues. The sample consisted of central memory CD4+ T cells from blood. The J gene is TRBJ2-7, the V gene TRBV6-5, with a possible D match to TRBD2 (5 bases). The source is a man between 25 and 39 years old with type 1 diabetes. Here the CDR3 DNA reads TGTGCCAGCAGTCAATCGGGGACCTACGAGCAGTACTTC. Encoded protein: CASSQSGTYEQYF.